Each of the 25 T cell receptor beta chains below was sequenced from the same sample in a study of Ad26.COV2.S vaccination and SARS-CoV-2 variants. Sample treatment: around 19 received Ad26.COV2.S at low or high dose, single or two shots; roughly 5 received placebo; per-sample allocation not given. Sampling happened 63 days after the first vaccine or placebo injection. The data were produced by immunoSEQ multiplex PCR, yet TCRdb's version contains in-frame clones alone and is incomplete. The repertoire holds 330,000 or so clones, roughly nine tenths seen once, with approximately 5% in the top ten. The sequencing here drew on peripheral blood, taken in a trial of Ad26.COV2.S vaccine versus placebo. The receptors derive from a person aged 18-65 years who received the Ad26.COV2.S COVID-19 vaccine or a placebo.

The V and J genes are TRBV6-5 and TRBJ1-5; D is perhaps TRBD1 (6 bases). The CDR3 length is 15 residues. The V and J ends lost 10 bases and 3 bases respectively, with 19 bases between them. CDR1 MNHEY and CDR2 SVGAGI come from the germline V gene. CDR3: CAIIRQELFNQPQHF. For the CDR3, the DNA is TGTGCCATCATAAGACAGGAGCTTTTCAATCAGCCCCAGCATTTT.

The rearrangement joins TRBV5-6 to TRBJ1-5; TRBD1 matches 7 bases. The length of the CDR3 is 15 residues. Germline V gives CDR1 SGHDT, CDR2 YYEEEE. V lost 5 bases, J lost 4 bases, and 9 bases stayed unmatched. The CDR3 is CASSRKQGSNQPQHF. CDR3 nucleotides: TGTGCCAGCAGTCGAAAACAGGGGAGTAATCAGCCCCAGCATTTT.

V and J are TRBV28 and TRBJ2-3, with unresolved D. The CDR3 is 15 amino acids. V lost 5 bases and J lost 3, with 15 bases in between. Germline V gives CDR1 MDHEN, CDR2 SYDVKM. Written as DNA, the CDR3 is TGTGCCAGCAGTCCCGCCTCCCCGGCAACAGATACGCAGTATTTT. This sequence encodes CASSPASPATDTQYF.

The chain couples TRBV27 to TRBJ1-6; D is unresolved. Per the germline V gene, CDR1 is MNHEY and CDR2 is SMNVEV (reference sequence). The CDR3 runs 13 residues. Trimming took 2 bases from V and 8 from J, leaving 7 bases between them. CDR3 coding DNA: TGTGCCAGCAGTTTAAAAGATTATTCACCCCTCCACTTT. Protein product: CASSLKDYSPLHF.

The chain links TRBV6-6 to TRBJ2-1, with D perhaps TRBD2 (5 bases). CDR3 size: 14 residues. From germline, CDR1 is MNHNY and CDR2 SVGAGI (reference sequence). The germline V and J ends were trimmed by 6 bases and 9 bases, with 18 bases remaining between them. CDR3 region: CASSSFLLVSEQFF. The DNA for the CDR3 is TGTGCCAGCAGCAGCTTTTTACTAGTCTCTGAGCAGTTCTTC.

This chain joins TRBV4-3 and TRBJ1-3, with D perhaps TRBD1 (5 bases). Germline CDR1 LGHNA, CDR2 YSLEER. Trimming shortened V by 0 bases and J by 0 bases, and 9 bases separated the two germline ends. The CDR3 covers 16 residues. In DNA form, the CDR3 reads TGCGCCAGCAGCCAAGATCTTGGGGGCTCTGGAAACACCATATATTTT. This sequence encodes CASSQDLGGSGNTIYF.

This chain uses TRBV11-3 with TRBJ2-1; TRBD2 matches 13 bases. The CDR3 runs 15 residues. Germline V gene sequence: CDR1 SGHNT, CDR2 YENEEA. V lost 5 bases and J lost 10; bases outside the gene matches: 8. DNA of the CDR3: TGTGCCAGCAGCCCGGGACTAGCGGGGACCGGGGAGCAGTTCTTC. This sequence encodes CASSPGLAGTGEQFF.

The chain couples TRBV4-3 to TRBJ1-4; D ambiguous. There are 15 residues in the CDR3. The V gene lost 4 bases and the J gene lost 5 bases, with 14 bases spanning the gap. CDR1 LGHNA and CDR2 YSLEER come from the germline V gene. CDR3 in amino acids: CASSPRRDNNEKLFF. The CDR3 DNA sequence: TGCGCCAGCAGCCCCAGGAGGGATAACAATGAAAAACTGTTTTTT.

This chain's CDR3 is CASSFSGGATDTQYF. In DNA form, the CDR3 reads TGTGCCAGCAGTTTTAGCGGGGGGGCGACAGATACGCAGTATTTT. The genes are TRBV7-9 and TRBJ2-3; 11 positions agree with TRBD2. This CDR3 is built from 15 residues. The J segment lost 3 bases and the V segment lost 6 bases, leaving 5 bases of the junction unmatched. Germline lookup yields CDR1 SEHNR and CDR2 FQNEAQ (reference sequence).

This chain connects TRBV2 to TRBJ1-1; 8 bases line up with TRBD1. The CDR3 contains 14 residues. Germline V gives CDR1 SNHLY, CDR2 FYNNEI. V lost 7 bases to trimming and J lost 4 bases; unmatched junction nucleotides: 8. The chain's CDR3 is CASNKDRASTEAFF. As DNA, the CDR3 is TGTGCCAGCAACAAGGACAGGGCGAGCACTGAAGCTTTCTTT.

The chain uses TRBV19 and TRBJ2-2; D is perhaps TRBD2 (5 bases). CDR1 LNHDA and CDR2 SQIVND come from the germline V gene (reference sequence). There are 14 residues in the CDR3. Trimming pared 1 base from V and 6 bases from J, leaving 9 bases between. CDR3: CASSIVEGSGELFF. The CDR3 DNA reads TGTGCCAGTAGTATAGTAGAGGGTTCCGGGGAGCTGTTTTTT.

This chain uses TRBV3-1 (or the pseudogene TRBV3-2) with TRBJ1-6; 8 bases fit TRBD1. The V gene's germline CDR1 is LGHDT and CDR2 YNNKEL (reference sequence). The J segment lost 10 bases and the V segment lost 3 bases, leaving 2 bases of the junction unmatched. This CDR3 has 13 amino acids. The CDR3 loop is CASSQTGVSPLHF. DNA of the CDR3: TGTGCCAGCAGCCAGACAGGGGTCTCACCCCTCCACTTT.

This clone came up a few times. This sequence joins TRBV5-1 and TRBJ1-1; no reliable D call. Trimming pared 6 bases from V and 1 base from J, leaving 16 bases between. The CDR3 length is 15 residues. CDR1 and CDR2 from the germline V gene are SGHRS and YFSETQ. The CDR3, as DNA: TGCGCCAGCATGGTAGCGGGGATGACGAACACTGAAGCTTTCTTT. The encoded protein is CASMVAGMTNTEAFF.

V is TRBV12-3 or TRBV12-4 and J is TRBJ1-2, with D hard to call. Trimming took off 3 bases at V and 7 bases at J, with 6 bases between the two ends. The CDR3 consists of 11 residues. In DNA form, the CDR3 reads TGTGCCAGCAGTTTCGTCGGTGGCTACACCTTC. It codes for CASSFVGGYTF.

This chain links TRBV28 with TRBJ1-4; D is ambiguous. Germline CDR1 MDHEN, CDR2 SYDVKM. V was clipped by 7 bases and J by 8 bases, with 14 bases between them. The CDR3 has 13 residues. The CDR3 DNA sequence: TGTGCCAGCACCCCCGACCCTCTCGAAAAACTGTTTTTT. It specifies CASTPDPLEKLFF.

Concerning this clone: The sample holds other DNA sequences that translate to the same CDR3. The V call is TRBV6-5, the J call TRBJ1-5; D unresolved. The germline V gene has CDR1 MNHEY and CDR2 SVGAGI. The germline V and J ends were trimmed by 4 bases and 3 bases, with 7 bases remaining between them. CDR3 length equals 13 residues. The CDR3 reads CASSLQLNQPQHF. The CDR3 coding sequence is TGTGCCAGCAGTTTACAGCTCAATCAGCCCCAGCATTTT.

CDR3 bases: TGTGCCAGCAGCAAAGCGCTTCGAGGCGCGGACTCCTACAATGAGCAGTTCTTC. This translates into CASSKALRGADSYNEQFF. V is TRBV21-1 and J is TRBJ2-1; the table calls TRBD2, which could not be checked here. TRBV21-1 constitutes a pseudogene. There are 18 residues in the CDR3.

This rearrangement joins TRBV11-1 to TRBJ2-1, with unresolved D. CDR1 is SGHAT and CDR2 is FQDESV in the germline V gene (reference sequence). V was pared by 3 bases and J by 5 bases, with 8 bases between. The CDR3 has 13 amino acids. DNA of the CDR3: TGTGCCAGCAGCTTCGACCGGGACAATGAGCAGTTCTTC. Translation gives CASSFDRDNEQFF.

This chain connects TRBV19 to TRBJ1-5; possibly TRBD1 for D (6 bases). The CDR3 runs 16 residues. V lost 1 base and J 2 bases, leaving 12 bases between the germline ends. CDR1 is LNHDA and CDR2 is SQIVND in the germline V gene (reference sequence). DNA for the CDR3: TGTGCCAGTAGTATAGGCAGGGGTGGGGGCAATCAGCCCCAGCATTTT. It translates to CASSIGRGGGNQPQHF.

The gene calls are TRBV6-5 and TRBJ1-5; weak D call: TRBD1 (6 bases). The CDR3 contains 14 residues. The V end lost 1 base, the J end lost 7 bases, and 11 bases lay between the germline ends. Germline V gene data show CDR1 as MNHEY and CDR2 as SVGAGI. CDR3 bases: TGTGCCAGCAGTTACTTCACAGGGTGGCAGCCCCAGCATTTT. Residues: CASSYFTGWQPQHF.

The rearrangement joins TRBV5-5 to TRBJ1-3; perhaps TRBD1 as D (6 bases). The V gene lost 6 bases and the J gene lost 6 bases, with 16 bases spanning the gap. The CDR3 loop spans 14 amino acids. Germline V gene data show CDR1 as SGHKS and CDR2 as YYEKEE (reference sequence). The CDR3, as DNA: TGTGCCAGCACCAAAGGGGCAGGGGCAAACACCATATATTTT. This translates into CASTKGAGANTIYF. The variable domain in full, completed from reference TRBV5-5 and TRBJ1-3, reads DAGVTQSPTHLIKTRGQQVTLRCSPISGHKSVSWYQQVLGQGPQFIFQYYEKEERGRGNFPDRFSARQFPNYSSELNVNALLLGDSALYLCASTKGAGANTIYFGEGSWLTVV.

The chain employs TRBV7-2 and TRBJ1-1, with 9 bases that match TRBD1. V trimming: 5 bases; J trimming: 3 bases; junction bases outside the gene matches: 10. Germline CDR1 is SGHTA and CDR2 is FQGNSA. The CDR3 covers 16 residues. CDR3 protein: CASSGRTGVLYTEAFF. CDR3 nucleotide sequence: TGTGCCAGCAGCGGGCGGACAGGGGTATTGTACACTGAAGCTTTCTTT.

This rearrangement joins TRBV5-4 to TRBJ2-7; no clear D. Trimming shortened V by 0 bases and J by 3 bases, and 7 bases separated the two germline ends. The CDR3 runs 13 residues. Germline assignment: CDR1 SGHNT and CDR2 YYREEE (reference sequence). The CDR3 is CASSLVGSYEQYV. The CDR3 DNA reads TGTGCCAGCAGCTTGGTTGGCAGCTACGAGCAGTACGTC.

The V and J genes are TRBV2 and TRBJ2-1; TRBD2 matches at 13 bases. The V and J ends lost 7 bases and 9 bases, in that order; junction bases with no gene match: 9. The CDR3 sequence is 15 residues long. Germline V gene sequence: CDR1 SNHLY, CDR2 FYNNEI. The CDR3 nucleotides are TGTGCCAGCACCTGGACTAGCGGGAGTACGGGTGAGCAGTTCTTC. The encoded protein is CASTWTSGSTGEQFF.

This rearrangement joins TRBV30 to TRBJ2-1, with a weak D call TRBD2 (5 bases). The germline CDR1 and CDR2 sequences are GTSNPN and SVGIG (reference sequence). This CDR3 region has 11 residues. V gave up 3 bases and J gave up 6 bases, with 6 bases separating them. This CDR3 is CAWRLVNEQFF. In DNA, the CDR3 is TGTGCCTGGAGACTAGTCAATGAGCAGTTCTTC. Filled out from reference TRBV30 and TRBJ2-1, the complete variable domain reads SQTIHQWPATLVQPVGSPLSLECTVEGTSNPNLYWYRQAAGRGLQLLFYSVGIGQISSEVPQNLSASRPQDRQFILSSKKLLLSDSGFYLCAWRLVNEQFFGPGTRLTVL.